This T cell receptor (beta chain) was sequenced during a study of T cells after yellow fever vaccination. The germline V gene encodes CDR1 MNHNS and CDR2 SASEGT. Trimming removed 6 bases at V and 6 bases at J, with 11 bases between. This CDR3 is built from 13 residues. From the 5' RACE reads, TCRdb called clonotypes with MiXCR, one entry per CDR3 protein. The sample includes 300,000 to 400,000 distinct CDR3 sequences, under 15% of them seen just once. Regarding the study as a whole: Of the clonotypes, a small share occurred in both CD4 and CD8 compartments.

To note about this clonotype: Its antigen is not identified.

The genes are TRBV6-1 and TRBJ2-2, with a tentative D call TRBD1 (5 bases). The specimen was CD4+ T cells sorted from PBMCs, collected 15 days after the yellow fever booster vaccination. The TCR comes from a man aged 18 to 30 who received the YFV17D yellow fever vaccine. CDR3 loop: CASSWGRAGELFF. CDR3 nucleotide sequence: TGTGCCAGCAGCTGGGGCCGGGCCGGGGAGCTGTTTTTT.